The T cell receptor beta chain under discussion was sequenced for a study of shared clonotypes between healthy human individuals. Germline lookup yields CDR1 SGHVS and CDR2 FQNEAQ. The CDR3 covers 13 residues. V gave up 4 bases and J gave up 4 bases; unmatched junction bases: 3. Repertoires were generated with immunoSEQ multiplex PCR, while TCRdb's copy carries only in-frame clones and drops some. Among fewer than 600,000 clones listed, 79% were seen once. The chain recombines TRBV7-8 with TRBJ1-1, with 7 bases aligning to TRBD1. Sequenced sample: PBMCs. The sequence derives from a woman in her forties in good health. Some clones in this sample may be carry-over from other donors' samples. CDR3 loop: CASSSHRGTEAFF. The CDR3 region has the DNA TGTGCCAGCAGCTCGCACAGGGGCACTGAAGCTTTCTTT.